What follows are 22 T cell receptor beta chains derived from one specimen sequenced in a study of cytomegalovirus exposure and HLA in healthy donors (dated by TCRdb to 2016 to 2017). Library generation was performed with the immunoSEQ multiplex PCR assay. For the multiplex PCR, a mixture combining 60 forward primers for TCR Vbeta segments and 13 reverse primers for TCR Jbeta segments was used. In its TCRdb copy, this immuneACCESS table keeps in-frame sequences only and misses some clones. Where compared with another copy, unresolved V genes explain less than half of these, and the others have no known cause. For this sample there are roughly 150,000 clones; approximately 82% appear just once. The biggest ten clones account for 5.5% to 8.5% of the sample. Sequences were obtained from PBMCs. The source of these receptors is a woman between 50 and 59 years old in good health and CMV-seropositive.

This sequence joins TRBV5-1 and TRBJ2-7; D is possibly TRBD1 (7 bases). In germline, CDR1 is SGHRS, CDR2 YFSETQ. CDR3 length: 15 amino acids. V lost 4 bases and J 0 bases, leaving 14 bases between the germline ends. Here the CDR3 DNA reads TGCGCCAGCAGCCGGGGGACAGCCGCCTCCTACGAGCAGTACTTC. It codes for CASSRGTAASYEQYF.

The J gene is TRBJ2-3, the V gene TRBV4-2; D perhaps matches TRBD2 (5 bases). The V end was cut by 0 bases, the J end by 2 bases, with 9 bases between. Germline V CDR1 and CDR2: LGHNA, YNFKEQ. CDR3 length: 15 amino acids. The CDR3 bases are TGTGCCAGCAGCCAAGAAAAGCGGCACACAGATACGCAGTATTTT. Its protein is CASSQEKRHTDTQYF.

The CDR3 region has the DNA TGCGCCAGCAGCCAAGCAGGGGGTTTCACCGGGGAGCTGTTTTTT. Protein sequence: CASSQAGGFTGELFF. The chain joins TRBV4-3 to TRBJ2-2; 7 positions match TRBD1. CDR3 length: 15 amino acids. Germline V gives CDR1 LGHNA, CDR2 YSLEER. The V segment lost 1 base and the J segment 4 bases; nucleotides outside the gene matches: 3.

V and J are TRBV18 and TRBJ2-3, with D perhaps matching TRBD2 (7 bases). Trimming pared 3 bases from V and 2 bases from J, leaving 18 bases between. The CDR3 has 17 amino acids. Germline V lookup: CDR1 KGHSH, CDR2 LQKENI. The CDR3 sequence is CASSPRGASGFTDTQYF. In DNA form, the CDR3 reads TGTGCCAGCTCACCGAGGGGGGCTAGCGGATTCACAGATACGCAGTATTTT.

The chain joins TRBV4-1 to TRBJ2-7; possibly TRBD2 for D (5 bases). The CDR3 has 14 amino acids. In germline, CDR1 is MGHRA, CDR2 YSYEKL. V dropped 0 bases and J dropped 3 bases, with 9 bases sitting between them. The CDR3 region is CASSQEDGNYEQYF. Here the CDR3 DNA reads TGCGCCAGCAGCCAAGAGGACGGGAACTACGAGCAGTACTTC.

The CDR3 spells CASSLNRVFLANEKLFF. The CDR3 region has the DNA TGTGCCAGCAGCTTAAACAGGGTGTTTCTCGCAAATGAAAAACTGTTTTTT. V gene TRBV7-3 combines with J gene TRBJ1-4; a weak D match, TRBD1 (6 bases). The CDR3 loop spans 17 amino acids. Deletions cut 1 base from V and 5 bases from J, with 17 bases between. Germline CDR1 reads SGHTA; CDR2 reads FQGTGA. The full variable domain, with the rest looked up from reference TRBV7-3 and TRBJ1-4, is GAGVSQTPSNKVTEKGKYVELRCDPISGHTALYWYRQSLGQGPEFLIYFQGTGAADDSGLPNDRFFAVRPEGSVSTLKIQRTERGDSAVYLCASSLNRVFLANEKLFFGSGTQLSVL.

V usage is TRBV7-9 and J usage is TRBJ2-7; 12 bases align to TRBD1. This CDR3 spans 15 amino acids. Germline V gene lookup returns CDR1 SEHNR and CDR2 FQNEAQ (reference sequence). V dropped 5 bases and J dropped 7; count of bases not matched to a gene: 9. CDR3 nucleotides: TGTGCCAGCAGCACTACGGGACAGGGGGCGGGTGAGCAGTACTTC. Translated, it gives CASSTTGQGAGEQYF.

This chain links TRBV27 with TRBJ2-2; perhaps TRBD1 as D (5 bases). CDR3 length: 12 amino acids. The V gene's germline CDR1 is MNHEY and CDR2 SMNVEV (reference sequence). Trimming stripped 10 bases from V and 1 base from J, with 7 bases between. The CDR3: CATQGNTGELFF. Here the CDR3 DNA reads TGTGCCACCCAGGGGAACACCGGGGAGCTGTTTTTT.

This chain joins TRBV27 and TRBJ1-5; 7 bases align to TRBD1. J was trimmed by 1 base and V by 6 bases; bases with no gene match: 6. The CDR3 covers 15 residues. The germline V gene has CDR1 MNHEY and CDR2 SMNVEV (reference sequence). CDR3 protein: CASSPWGQSNQPQHF. The CDR3 DNA is TGTGCCAGCAGCCCCTGGGGACAGAGCAATCAGCCCCAGCATTTT.

The chain is built from TRBV2 and TRBJ2-3; D remains ambiguous. The germline V gene encodes CDR1 SNHLY and CDR2 FYNNEI. V lost 3 bases and J lost 4, with 5 bases in between. CDR3 size: 12 residues. The CDR3 DNA sequence: TGTGCCAGCAGTGAGAGTTCAGATACGCAGTATTTT. Translated, it gives CASSESSDTQYF.

The chain joins TRBV11-2 to TRBJ1-1, with 7 nucleotides matching TRBD1. The CDR3 runs 16 residues. Germline loops: CDR1 SGHAT, CDR2 FQNNGV. V shed 4 bases and J 1 base; nucleotides not matched to a gene: 9. The chain's CDR3 is CASSSPSTGRNTEAFF. The CDR3 coding sequence is TGTGCCAGCAGCTCACCTTCGACAGGGCGGAACACTGAAGCTTTCTTT.

The CDR3 is CASTQGASSNQPQHF. CDR3 coding DNA: TGTGCCAGCACCCAGGGGGCGAGTAGCAATCAGCCCCAGCATTTT. The rearrangement joins TRBV6-6 to TRBJ1-5; TRBD1 agrees at 8 bases. Losses at the gene ends were 7 bases for V and 0 bases for J; bases not matched to a gene: 5. CDR3 length equals 15 residues. From germline, CDR1 is MNHNY and CDR2 SVGAGI (reference sequence).

There are a few counts of this clone. In DNA form, the CDR3 reads TGTGCCAGCAGAAAAGGGACAGACTATGGTCCCCAGCATTTT. Translated: CASRKGTDYGPQHF. This chain links TRBV6-5 with TRBJ1-5, with TRBD1 identical over 7 bases. This CDR3 is 14 amino acids long. Trimming cost V 6 bases and J 10 bases; bases outside gene matches: 12. CDR1 and CDR2 from the germline V gene are MNHEY and SVGAGI.

The chain recombines TRBV4-1 with TRBJ2-7, with TRBD2 as a possible D gene (6 bases). The ends were cut back, 6 bases at V and 4 bases at J, with 19 bases in the middle. CDR1 MGHRA and CDR2 YSYEKL come from the germline V gene. The CDR3 spans 15 residues. This chain's CDR3 is CASSNPGSLTYEQYF. The CDR3 DNA follows: TGCGCCAGCAGTAATCCCGGGAGCCTCACATACGAGCAGTACTTC.

The chain uses TRBV29-1 and TRBJ2-5; 7 nucleotides match TRBD1. The closer fit of TRBJ2-7 to the DNA end suggests the J call may be wrong. The germline CDR1 and CDR2 sequences are SQVTM and ANQGSEA. The CDR3 spans 12 residues. The CDR3 nucleotides are TGCAGCGTTAACAGGGGTCTTGACGAGCAGTACTTC. This sequence encodes CSVNRGLDEQYF.

The chain joins TRBV7-9 to TRBJ1-2; TRBD1 agrees at 10 bases. This CDR3 comprises 15 residues. CDR1 and CDR2 from the germline V gene are SEHNR and FQNEAQ (reference sequence). The J segment lost 3 bases and the V segment lost 4 bases, leaving 5 bases of the junction unmatched. The DNA for the CDR3 is TGTGCCAGCAGCTCGACAGGGGGCGCCCACTATGGCTACACCTTC. Translation: CASSSTGGAHYGYTF.

V usage is TRBV5-4 and J usage is TRBJ2-3; the D gene is possibly TRBD1 (5 bases). The CDR3 is made up of 15 amino acids. V lost 5 bases, J lost 6 bases, and 19 bases lay in between. The germline V gene has CDR1 SGHNT and CDR2 YYREEE (reference sequence). For the CDR3, the DNA is TGTGCCAGCAGTTCCCGTTACAGGACCGGGGATACGCAGTATTTT. The encoded protein is CASSSRYRTGDTQYF.

V usage is TRBV6-1 and J usage is TRBJ1-1; D may be TRBD1 (5 bases). The CDR3 covers 13 residues. The germline V gene encodes CDR1 MNHNS and CDR2 SASEGT. Between the trimmed V and J ends, which lost 3 bases and 6 bases, there was a span of 11 bases. The CDR3 coding sequence is TGTGCCAGCAGTGATGGGGCAATCGCTGAAGCTTTCTTT. It encodes CASSDGAIAEAFF.

V gene TRBV7-9 combines with J gene TRBJ1-3, with 7 nucleotides matching TRBD1. Germline lookup yields CDR1 SEHNR and CDR2 FQNEAQ (reference sequence). V lost 5 bases and J lost 4; bases outside the gene matches: 2. The length of the CDR3 is 13 residues. In nucleotides, the CDR3 is TGTGCCAGCAGCCGGGGACAGGGAAACACCATATATTTT. The encoded protein is CASSRGQGNTIYF.

A remark on this clone: A junction end diverges from the germline sequence, so it may reflect a read error. The chain uses TRBV6-1 and TRBJ1-5, with D possibly being TRBD1 (5 bases). The CDR3 has 11 amino acids. CDR1 MNHNS and CDR2 SASEGT come from the germline V gene. DNA of the CDR3: TGTGCCAGCAGTGATAGGACAAGGACCCTTTTT. Protein product: CASSDRTRTLF.

The chain recombines TRBV12-5 with TRBJ2-2; D is possibly TRBD1 (6 bases). V was trimmed by 3 bases and J by 4 bases, leaving 15 bases between them. Germline assignment: CDR1 LGHNT and CDR2 FRNRAP. CDR3 length equals 16 residues. The CDR3 loop is CASGFPRDTSTGELFF. CDR3 nucleotides: TGTGCTAGTGGTTTCCCCCGGGACACTTCCACCGGGGAGCTGTTTTTT.

The CDR3 nucleotides read TGCAGCGTCTCCGGGACAGGGATTGAGCGGGGAACCTACGAGCAGTACTTC. Translation gives CSVSGTGIERGTYEQYF. The V and J genes are TRBV29-1 and TRBJ2-7, with 9 bases aligning to TRBD1. Germline loops: CDR1 SQVTM, CDR2 ANQGSEA. This CDR3 is built from 17 residues. Trimming cost V 6 bases and J 2 bases; bases outside gene matches: 17.